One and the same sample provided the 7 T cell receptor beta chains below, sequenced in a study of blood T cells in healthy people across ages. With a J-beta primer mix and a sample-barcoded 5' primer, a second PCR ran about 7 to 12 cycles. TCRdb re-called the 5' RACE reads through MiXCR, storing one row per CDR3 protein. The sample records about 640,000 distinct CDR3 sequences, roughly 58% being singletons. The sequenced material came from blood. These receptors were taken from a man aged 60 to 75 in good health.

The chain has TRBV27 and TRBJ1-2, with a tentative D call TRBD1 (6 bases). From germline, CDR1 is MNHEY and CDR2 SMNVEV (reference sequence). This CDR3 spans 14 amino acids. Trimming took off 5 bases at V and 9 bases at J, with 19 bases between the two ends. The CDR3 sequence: CASSPQDRTRRYTF. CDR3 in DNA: TGTGCCAGCAGTCCTCAGGACAGAACACGGCGCTACACCTTC.

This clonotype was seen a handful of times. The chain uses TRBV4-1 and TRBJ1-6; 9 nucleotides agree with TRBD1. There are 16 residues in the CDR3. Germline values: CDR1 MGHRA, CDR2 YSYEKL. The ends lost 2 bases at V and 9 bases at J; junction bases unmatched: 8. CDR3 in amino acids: CASSQPPGQGGSPLHF. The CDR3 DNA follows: TGCGCCAGCAGCCAACCACCGGGACAGGGAGGTTCACCCCTCCACTTT.

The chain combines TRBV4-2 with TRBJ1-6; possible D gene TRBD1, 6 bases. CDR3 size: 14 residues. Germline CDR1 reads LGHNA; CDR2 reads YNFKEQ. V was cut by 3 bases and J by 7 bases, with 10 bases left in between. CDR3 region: CASSHRQDNSPLHF. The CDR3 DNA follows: TGTGCCAGCAGCCACCGACAGGACAATTCACCCCTCCACTTT.

CDR3 DNA: TGCGCCAGCAGCCAAGGCCAGATCAGGGGTGAGCAAGAGACCCAGTACTTC. Its translation is CASSQGQIRGEQETQYF. The V gene is TRBV4-1, the J gene TRBJ2-5; tentatively, D is TRBD1 (6 bases). The CDR3 consists of 17 residues. V shed 1 base and J shed 2 bases, with 17 bases lying between them. The germline V gene has CDR1 MGHRA and CDR2 YSYEKL.

For the CDR3, the DNA is TGCAGCGTTGAACACAGGGGTGGCTATGGCTACACCTTC. Translated: CSVEHRGGYGYTF. The chain joins TRBV29-1 to TRBJ1-2; 7 bases match TRBD1. The germline V gene has CDR1 SQVTM and CDR2 ANQGSEA. This CDR3 region has 13 residues. The V and J ends lost 2 bases and 4 bases, in that order; junction bases with no gene match: 4.

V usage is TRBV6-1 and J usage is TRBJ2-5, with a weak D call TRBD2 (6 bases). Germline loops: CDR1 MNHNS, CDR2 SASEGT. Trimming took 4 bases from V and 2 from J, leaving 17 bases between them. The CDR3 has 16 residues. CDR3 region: CASSGFDTSRQETQYF. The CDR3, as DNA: TGTGCCAGCAGTGGATTCGACACTAGCCGGCAAGAGACCCAGTACTTC.

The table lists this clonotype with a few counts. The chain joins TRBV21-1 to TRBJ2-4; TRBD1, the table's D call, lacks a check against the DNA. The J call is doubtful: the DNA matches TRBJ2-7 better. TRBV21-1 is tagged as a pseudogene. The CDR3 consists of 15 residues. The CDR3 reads CASSKSRAGAAEQYF. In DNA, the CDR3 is TGTGCCAGCAGCAAATCCCGCGCAGGGGCGGCCGAGCAGTACTTC.